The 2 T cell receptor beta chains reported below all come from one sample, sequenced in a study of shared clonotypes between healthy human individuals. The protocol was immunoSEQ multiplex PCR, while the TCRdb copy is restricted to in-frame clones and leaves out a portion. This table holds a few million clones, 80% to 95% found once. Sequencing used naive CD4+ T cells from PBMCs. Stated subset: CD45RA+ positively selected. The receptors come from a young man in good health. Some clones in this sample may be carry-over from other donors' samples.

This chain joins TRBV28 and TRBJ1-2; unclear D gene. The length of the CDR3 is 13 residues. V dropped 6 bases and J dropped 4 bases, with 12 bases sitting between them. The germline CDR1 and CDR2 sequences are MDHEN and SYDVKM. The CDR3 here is CASRPGRTYGYTF. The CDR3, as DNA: TGTGCCAGCAGACCCGGACGGACCTATGGCTACACCTTC.

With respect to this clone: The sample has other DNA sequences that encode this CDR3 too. The CDR3 loop is CASSYGTLNTEAFF. CDR3 nucleotides: TGTGCCAGCAGTTACGGGACACTGAACACTGAAGCTTTCTTT. The chain joins TRBV6-5 to TRBJ1-1; TRBD1 is a possible D gene (6 bases). This CDR3 is 14 amino acids long. CDR1 is MNHEY and CDR2 is SVGAGI in the germline V gene. V dropped 2 bases and J dropped 0 bases, with 7 bases sitting between them.